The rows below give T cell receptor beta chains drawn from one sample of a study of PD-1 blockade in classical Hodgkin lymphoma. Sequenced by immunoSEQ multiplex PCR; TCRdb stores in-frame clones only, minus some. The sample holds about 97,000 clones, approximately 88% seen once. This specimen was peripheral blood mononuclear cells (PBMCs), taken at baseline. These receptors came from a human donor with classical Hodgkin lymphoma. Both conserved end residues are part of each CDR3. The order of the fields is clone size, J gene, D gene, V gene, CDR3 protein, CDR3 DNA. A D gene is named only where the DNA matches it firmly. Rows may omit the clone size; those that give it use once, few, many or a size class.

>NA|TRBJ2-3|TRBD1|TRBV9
CASSQARGLMDTQYF
TGTGCCAGCAGCCAAGCCAGGGGGTTGATGGATACGCAGTATTTT
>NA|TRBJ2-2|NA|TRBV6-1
CASVVRGTGELFF
TGTGCCAGCGTAGTTAGGGGCACCGGGGAGCTGTTTTTT
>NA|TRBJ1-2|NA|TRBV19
CASTLGWGGYTF
TGTGCCAGCACCCTGGGATGGGGTGGCTACACCTTC
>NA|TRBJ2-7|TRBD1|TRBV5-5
CASIPGQGSYEQYF
TGTGCCAGCATTCCGGGACAGGGGTCCTACGAGCAGTACTTC
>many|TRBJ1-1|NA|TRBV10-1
CASTPGQHPNTEAFF
TGCGCCAGCACCCCGGGACAACACCCGAACACTGAAGCTTTCTTT
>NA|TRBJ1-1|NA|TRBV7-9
CASSFGTRNTEAFF
TGTGCCAGCAGCTTCGGGACGAGGAACACTGAAGCTTTCTTT
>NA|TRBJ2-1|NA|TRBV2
CASSELGSRAEQFF
TGTGCCAGCAGTGAGTTAGGTTCGCGGGCTGAGCAGTTCTTC
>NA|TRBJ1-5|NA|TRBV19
CASSITPDFVGQPQHF
TGTGCCAGTAGTATCACCCCTGATTTCGTAGGTCAGCCCCAGCATTTT
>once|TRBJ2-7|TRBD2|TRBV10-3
CAISEWGAGGPLNEQYF
TGTGCCATCAGTGAGTGGGGGGCGGGAGGGCCTCTGAACGAGCAGTACTTC
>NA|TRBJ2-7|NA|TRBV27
CANATPDSSYEQYF
TGTGCCAACGCGACCCCGGACAGCTCCTACGAGCAGTACTTC
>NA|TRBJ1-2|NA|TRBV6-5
CASSYSIRGANYGYTF
TGTGCCAGCAGTTACTCGATCAGGGGAGCTAACTATGGCTACACCTTC
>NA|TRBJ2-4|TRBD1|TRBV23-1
CASSQRQGAGAKNIQYF
TGCGCCAGCAGTCAAAGACAGGGGGCGGGAGCCAAAAACATTCAGTACTTC
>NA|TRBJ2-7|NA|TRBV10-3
CAISELSGGSEQYF
TGTGCCATCAGTGAACTCTCTGGTGGGTCCGAGCAGTACTTC
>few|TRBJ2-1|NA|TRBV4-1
CASSLTSSGYDEQFF
TGCGCCAGCAGCCTGACTTCCTCCGGATACGATGAGCAGTTCTTC
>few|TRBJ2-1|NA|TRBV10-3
CAISGEFYNEQFF
TGTGCCATCAGTGGAGAATTCTACAATGAGCAGTTCTTC
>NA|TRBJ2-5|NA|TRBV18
CASSPPAGPETQYF
TGTGCCAGCTCACCACCGGCAGGTCCGGAGACCCAGTACTTC
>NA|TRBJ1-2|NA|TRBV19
CASSFGGGEYYGYTF
TGTGCCAGTAGTTTCGGCGGAGGGGAGTACTATGGCTACACCTTC
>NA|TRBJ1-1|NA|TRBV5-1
CASSSQANTEAFF
TGCGCCAGCAGCTCCCAGGCGAACACTGAAGCTTTCTTT
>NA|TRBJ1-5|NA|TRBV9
CASSAQGSWDQPQHF
TGTGCCAGCAGCGCACAGGGTTCATGGGATCAGCCCCAGCATTTT
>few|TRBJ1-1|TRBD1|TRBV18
CASSPRPWGQAMNTEAFF
TGTGCCAGCTCACCACGTCCGTGGGGACAGGCGATGAACACTGAAGCTTTCTTT
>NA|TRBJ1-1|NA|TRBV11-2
CASSLDRLEAFF
TGTGCCAGCAGCTTAGATCGGCTTGAAGCTTTCTTT
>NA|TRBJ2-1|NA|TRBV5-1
CASRIGDSYNEQFF
TGCGCCAGCAGGATTGGCGACTCCTACAATGAGCAGTTCTTC
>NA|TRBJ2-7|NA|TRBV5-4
CASSLVPYEQYF
TGTGCCAGCAGCTTGGTCCCCTACGAGCAGTACTTC
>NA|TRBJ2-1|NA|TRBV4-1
CASSQDMGLGGAEQFF
TGCGCCAGCAGCCAAGATATGGGACTAGGGGGCGCTGAGCAGTTCTTC
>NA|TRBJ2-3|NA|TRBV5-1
CASSLPGLAGPTDTQYF
TGCGCCAGCAGCCTGCCGGGGCTAGCCGGACCCACAGATACGCAGTATTTT
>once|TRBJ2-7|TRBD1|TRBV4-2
CASSQLTGAGGEQYF
TGTGCCAGCAGCCAACTGACAGGGGCAGGGGGCGAGCAGTACTTC